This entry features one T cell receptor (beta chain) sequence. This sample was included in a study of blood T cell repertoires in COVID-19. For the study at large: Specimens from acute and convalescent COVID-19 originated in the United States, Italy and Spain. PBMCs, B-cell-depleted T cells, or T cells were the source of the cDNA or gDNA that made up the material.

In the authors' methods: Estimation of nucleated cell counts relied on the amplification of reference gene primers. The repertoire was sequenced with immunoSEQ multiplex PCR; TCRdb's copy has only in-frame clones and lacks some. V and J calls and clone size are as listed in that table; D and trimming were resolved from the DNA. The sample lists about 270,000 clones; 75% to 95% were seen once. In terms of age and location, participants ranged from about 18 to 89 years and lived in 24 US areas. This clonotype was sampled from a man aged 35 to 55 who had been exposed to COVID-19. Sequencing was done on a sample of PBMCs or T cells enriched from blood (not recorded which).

The DNA of the CDR3 is TGTGCCAGCAGCTTGCATAGCGGGAGCTCCTACAATGAGCAGTTCTTC. It translates to CASSLHSGSSYNEQFF. The chain combines TRBV11-1 with TRBJ2-1; TRBD2 agrees at 9 bases. This CDR3 is 16 amino acids long. The J segment lost 0 bases and the V segment lost 3 bases, leaving 3 bases of the junction unmatched. Germline assignment: CDR1 SGHAT and CDR2 FQDESV (reference sequence).